This T cell receptor (beta chain) was observed in a study of response to subunit inactivated influenza vaccine. TCRdb re-derived calls from the RT-PCR reads in MiXCR, one entry per CDR3 protein. The data contain 610,000 or so distinct CDR3 sequences, 11% to 15% of them singletons. Study-wide results and caveats: It was the authors' suggestion that each seasonal influenza vaccination recruits few new T cells.

Concerning this clonotype itself: The antigen is unknown.

The specimen was PBMCs from blood, collected 11 to 12 days after vaccination. The receptor's source is a man aged 50-60 years who received an inactivated influenza vaccine.

The CDR3 nucleotides are TGTGCCAGCAGTTATCTGGGCTTTGGGCTGGCGCGTAAGCCAGACGAGCAGTACTTC. Translating it yields CASSYLGFGLARKPDEQYF. The J gene is TRBJ2-7, the V gene TRBV6-5; D call uncertain. The length of the CDR3 is 19 residues. Germline CDR1 reads MNHEY; CDR2 reads SVGAGI. V was shortened by 3 bases and J by 5 bases, with 29 bases between the two germline ends.